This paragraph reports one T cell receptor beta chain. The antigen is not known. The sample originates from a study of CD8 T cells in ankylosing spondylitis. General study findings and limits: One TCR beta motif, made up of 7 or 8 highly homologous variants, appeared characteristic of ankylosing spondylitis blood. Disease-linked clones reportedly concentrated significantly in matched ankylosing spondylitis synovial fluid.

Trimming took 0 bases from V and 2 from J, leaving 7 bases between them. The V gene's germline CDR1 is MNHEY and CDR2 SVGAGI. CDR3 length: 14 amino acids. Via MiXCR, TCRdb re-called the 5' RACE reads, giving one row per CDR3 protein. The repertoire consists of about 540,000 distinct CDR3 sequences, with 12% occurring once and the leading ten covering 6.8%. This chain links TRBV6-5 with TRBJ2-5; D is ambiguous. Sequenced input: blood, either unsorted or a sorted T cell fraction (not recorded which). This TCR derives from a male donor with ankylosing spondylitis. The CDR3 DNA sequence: TGTGCCAGCAGTTACTCTCCCATACAAGAGACCCAGTACTTC. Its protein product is CASSYSPIQETQYF.